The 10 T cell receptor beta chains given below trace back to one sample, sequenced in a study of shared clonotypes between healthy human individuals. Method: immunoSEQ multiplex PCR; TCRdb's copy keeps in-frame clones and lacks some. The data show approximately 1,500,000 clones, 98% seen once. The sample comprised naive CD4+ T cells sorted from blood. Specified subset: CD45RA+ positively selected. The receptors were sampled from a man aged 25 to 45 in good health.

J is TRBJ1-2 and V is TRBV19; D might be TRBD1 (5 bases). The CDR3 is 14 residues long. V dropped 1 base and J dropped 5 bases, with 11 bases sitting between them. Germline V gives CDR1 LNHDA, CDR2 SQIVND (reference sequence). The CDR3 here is CASSIGGHRYGYTF. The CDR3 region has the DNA TGTGCCAGTAGTATAGGAGGACATCGGTATGGCTACACCTTC.

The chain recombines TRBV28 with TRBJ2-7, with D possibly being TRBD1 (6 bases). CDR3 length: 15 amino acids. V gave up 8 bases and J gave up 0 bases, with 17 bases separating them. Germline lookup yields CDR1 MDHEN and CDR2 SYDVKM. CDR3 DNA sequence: TGTGCCAGCCACCACAGGGTAAGGGGCTCCTACGAGCAGTACTTC. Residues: CASHHRVRGSYEQYF.

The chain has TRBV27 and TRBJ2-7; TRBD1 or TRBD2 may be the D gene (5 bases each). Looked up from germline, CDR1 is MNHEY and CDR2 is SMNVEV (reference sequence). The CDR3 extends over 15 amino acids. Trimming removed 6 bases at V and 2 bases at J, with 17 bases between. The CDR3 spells CASSTETLGAYEQYF. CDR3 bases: TGTGCCAGCAGCACCGAGACATTGGGGGCCTACGAGCAGTACTTC.

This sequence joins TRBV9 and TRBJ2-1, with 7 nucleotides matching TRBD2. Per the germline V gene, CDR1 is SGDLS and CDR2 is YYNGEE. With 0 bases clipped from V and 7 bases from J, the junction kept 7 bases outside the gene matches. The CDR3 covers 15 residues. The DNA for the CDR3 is TGTGCCAGCAGCGTAGGTGGGAGGGCCCCAAATGAGCAGTTCTTC. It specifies CASSVGGRAPNEQFF. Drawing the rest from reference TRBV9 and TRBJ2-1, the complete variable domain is DSGVTQTPKHLITATGQRVTLRCSPRSGDLSVYWYQQSLDQGLQFLIQYYNGEERAKGNILERFSAQQFPDLHSELNLSSLELGDSALYFCASSVGGRAPNEQFFGPGTRLTVL.

Here the CDR3 reads CACTRRAYQETQYF. CDR3 in DNA: TGTGCCTGCACCCGGAGGGCGTACCAAGAGACCCAGTACTTC. The chain employs TRBV7-3 and TRBJ2-5, with D possibly matching TRBD2 (6 bases). The CDR3 length is 14 residues. In germline, CDR1 is SGHTA, CDR2 FQGTGA. Trimming shortened V by 11 bases and J by 0 bases, and 16 bases separated the two germline ends.

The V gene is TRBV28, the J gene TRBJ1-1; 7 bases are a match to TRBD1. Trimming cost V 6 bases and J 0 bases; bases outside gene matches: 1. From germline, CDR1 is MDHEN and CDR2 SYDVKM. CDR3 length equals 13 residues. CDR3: CASRTGLNTEAFF. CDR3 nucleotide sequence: TGTGCCAGCAGGACAGGGTTGAACACTGAAGCTTTCTTT.

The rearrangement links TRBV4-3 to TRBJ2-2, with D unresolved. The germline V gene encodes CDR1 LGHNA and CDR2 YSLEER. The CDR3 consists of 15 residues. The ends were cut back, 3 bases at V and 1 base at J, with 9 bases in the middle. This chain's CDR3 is CASSQADLNTGELFF. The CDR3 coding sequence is TGCGCCAGCAGCCAGGCCGACTTGAACACCGGGGAGCTGTTTTTT.

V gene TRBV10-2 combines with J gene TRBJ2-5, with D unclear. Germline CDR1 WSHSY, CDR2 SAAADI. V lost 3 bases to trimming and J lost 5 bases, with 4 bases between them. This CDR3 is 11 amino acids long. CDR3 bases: TGCGCCAGCAGTGATTTGGAGACCCAGTACTTC. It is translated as CASSDLETQYF.

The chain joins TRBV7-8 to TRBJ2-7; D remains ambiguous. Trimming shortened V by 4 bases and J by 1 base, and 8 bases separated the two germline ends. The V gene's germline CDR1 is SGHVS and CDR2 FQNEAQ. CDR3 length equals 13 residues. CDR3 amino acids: CASSYRPSYEQYF. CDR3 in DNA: TGTGCCAGCAGCTACAGACCTTCCTACGAGCAGTACTTC. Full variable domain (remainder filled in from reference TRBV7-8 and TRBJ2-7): GAGVSQSPRYKVAKRGQDVALRCDPISGHVSLFWYQQALGQGPEFLTYFQNEAQLDKSGLPSDRFFAERPEGSVSTLKIQRTQQEDSAVYLCASSYRPSYEQYFGPGTRLTVT.

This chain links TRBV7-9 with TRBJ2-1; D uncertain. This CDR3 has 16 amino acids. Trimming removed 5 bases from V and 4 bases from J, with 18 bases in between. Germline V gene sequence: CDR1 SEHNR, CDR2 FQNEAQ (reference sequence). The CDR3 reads CASSNGYMGRYNEQFF. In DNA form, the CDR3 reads TGTGCCAGCAGCAATGGGTATATGGGTCGATACAATGAGCAGTTCTTC.